The source of this T cell receptor beta chain is a study of T cell changes during pregnancy in multiple sclerosis. Assay: immunoSEQ multiplex PCR; the TCRdb copy retains only in-frame clones and omits some. The data show about 42,000 clones, around nine tenths seen once. The CDR3 extends over 13 amino acids. Germline values: CDR1 SEHNR, CDR2 FQNEAQ (reference sequence). V lost 1 base to trimming and J lost 6 bases, with 7 bases between them. V gene TRBV7-9 combines with J gene TRBJ1-5, with unresolved D. The sequence was obtained from a female donor with multiple sclerosis, enrolled in a pregnancy study. Sequencing was performed on CD4+ T cells from peripheral blood mononuclear cells, taken after pregnancy. As DNA, the CDR3 is TGTGCCAGCAGCTTAGGGACTCCTCAGCCCCAGCATTTT. Translating it yields CASSLGTPQPQHF.